This is a list of T cell receptor beta chains from one sample in a study of CD8+ T cells in alopecia areata. Clones were read by immunoSEQ multiplex PCR, and TCRdb kept only the in-frame ones, dropping some. This sample yields fewer than 250,000 clones, of which less than 50% are seen a single time; around 2.5% belongs to the top ten. Sequenced here: CD4+ T cells sorted from blood, sampled at roughly week 38, from a patient treated with tofacitinib. Receptors originate from a human donor with alopecia areata. Each CDR3 is given with its conserved first and last residue. Each record gives: clone size, V gene, D gene, J gene, CDR3 DNA, CDR3 protein. D genes are given only for firm matches. Only some rows state a clone size, as once, few, many or a class for expanded clones.

abundance: few; v_gene: TRBV23-1; d_gene: NA; j_gene: TRBJ1-4; CDR3nt: TGCGCCAGCAGTCACTTGAAGGGTGAAAAACTGTTTTTT; CDR3aa: CASSHLKGEKLFF
abundance: NA; v_gene: TRBV28; d_gene: TRBD2; j_gene: TRBJ2-1; CDR3nt: TGTGCCAGCAGAATGACTAGCTTGGGTAATGAGCAGTTCTTC; CDR3aa: CASRMTSLGNEQFF
abundance: NA; v_gene: TRBV5-1; d_gene: TRBD2; j_gene: TRBJ2-5; CDR3nt: TGCGCCAGCAGCTTAGGTCCACTAGCGGGAGGTCAAGAGACCCAGTACTTC; CDR3aa: CASSLGPLAGGQETQYF
abundance: few; v_gene: TRBV19; d_gene: NA; j_gene: TRBJ2-1; CDR3nt: TGTGCCAGTAGCGGACCCTACAATGAGCAGTTCTTC; CDR3aa: CASSGPYNEQFF
abundance: few; v_gene: TRBV7-3; d_gene: TRBD2; j_gene: TRBJ2-1; CDR3nt: TGTGCCAGCAGCCCACGGACTAGCGGCCTCTCCTACAATGAGCAGTTCTTC; CDR3aa: CASSPRTSGLSYNEQFF
abundance: NA; v_gene: TRBV6-1; d_gene: NA; j_gene: TRBJ2-5; CDR3nt: TGTGCCAGCAGCCTCGACCTAGCGAGGCAAGAGACCCAGTACTTC; CDR3aa: CASSLDLARQETQYF
abundance: NA; v_gene: TRBV7-2; d_gene: NA; j_gene: TRBJ1-2; CDR3nt: TGTGCCAGCAGAAGACCGCCCTCGGAGGGCTACACCTTC; CDR3aa: CASRRPPSEGYTF
abundance: few; v_gene: TRBV19; d_gene: TRBD1; j_gene: TRBJ1-2; CDR3nt: TGTGCCAGTATACTCAGACAGGGAGCGAGCGGCTACACCTTC; CDR3aa: CASILRQGASGYTF
abundance: NA; v_gene: TRBV28; d_gene: NA; j_gene: TRBJ2-7; CDR3nt: TGTGCCAGCCTAAATGGGGCACTCTACGAGCAGTACTTC; CDR3aa: CASLNGALYEQYF
abundance: few; v_gene: TRBV19; d_gene: TRBD2; j_gene: TRBJ2-7; CDR3nt: TGTGCCAGTAGTCAGCGGGAGGTCGCCTACGAGCAGTACTTC; CDR3aa: CASSQREVAYEQYF
abundance: few; v_gene: TRBV7-6; d_gene: NA; j_gene: TRBJ1-4; CDR3nt: TGTGCCAGCAGCTTAAATACCGCAACTAATGAAAAACTGTTTTTT; CDR3aa: CASSLNTATNEKLFF
abundance: NA; v_gene: TRBV15; d_gene: NA; j_gene: TRBJ2-7; CDR3nt: TGTGCCACCAGCGGCCAGCAGGGGAACTACGAGCAGTACTTC; CDR3aa: CATSGQQGNYEQYF
abundance: few; v_gene: TRBV15; d_gene: NA; j_gene: TRBJ1-4; CDR3nt: TGTGCCACCAGCAGAGTGGAGAATGAAAAACTGTTTTTT; CDR3aa: CATSRVENEKLFF
abundance: NA; v_gene: TRBV30; d_gene: TRBD1; j_gene: TRBJ1-5; CDR3nt: TGTGCCTGGAGTGCCCTGGACAGGGACGGAGGGGCCCAGCATTTT; CDR3aa: CAWSALDRDGGAQHF
abundance: few; v_gene: TRBV30; d_gene: NA; j_gene: TRBJ1-4; CDR3nt: TGTGCCTGGAGTGTATCCAGGGCCAGGGGCGATGAAAAACTGTTTTTT; CDR3aa: CAWSVSRARGDEKLFF
abundance: NA; v_gene: TRBV5-1; d_gene: NA; j_gene: TRBJ2-3; CDR3nt: TGCGCCAGCAGCTTGGCCGTCACGGGAGCGGATACGCAGTATTTT; CDR3aa: CASSLAVTGADTQYF
abundance: few; v_gene: TRBV30; d_gene: NA; j_gene: TRBJ1-5; CDR3nt: TGTGCCTGGAGTGTTTCAGGGGAGTCTCAGCCCCAGCATTTT; CDR3aa: CAWSVSGESQPQHF
abundance: NA; v_gene: TRBV5-1; d_gene: TRBD1; j_gene: TRBJ1-3; CDR3nt: TGCGCCAGCAGCTTGCAGGGGGCGAACGGAAACACCATATATTTT; CDR3aa: CASSLQGANGNTIYF
abundance: NA; v_gene: TRBV14; d_gene: TRBD1; j_gene: TRBJ2-7; CDR3nt: TGTGCCAGCAGCCAAGTGTCTGGACAGGGATCCGAGCAGTACTTC; CDR3aa: CASSQVSGQGSEQYF
abundance: many; v_gene: TRBV18; d_gene: NA; j_gene: TRBJ2-7; CDR3nt: TGTGCCAGCTCCCCACAGGGAGGGGACTACGAGCAGTACTTC; CDR3aa: CASSPQGGDYEQYF
abundance: NA; v_gene: TRBV27; d_gene: NA; j_gene: TRBJ2-1; CDR3nt: TGTGCCAACCTCCCGGGACCGTCAGAGGATGAGCAGTTCTTC; CDR3aa: CANLPGPSEDEQFF
abundance: few; v_gene: TRBV5-1; d_gene: NA; j_gene: TRBJ1-1; CDR3nt: TGCGCCAGCAGCTTGACAGGGATGAACACTGAAGCTTTCTTT; CDR3aa: CASSLTGMNTEAFF
abundance: NA; v_gene: TRBV9; d_gene: NA; j_gene: TRBJ2-5; CDR3nt: TGTGCCAGCAGCCTCTCGGGCCTGGTAGAGACCCAGTACTTC; CDR3aa: CASSLSGLVETQYF
abundance: few; v_gene: TRBV27; d_gene: TRBD1; j_gene: TRBJ1-5; CDR3nt: TGTGCCAGCAGTTTACACTCCGGGACAGGGGTTCCCCAGCATTTT; CDR3aa: CASSLHSGTGVPQHF
abundance: NA; v_gene: TRBV11-2; d_gene: NA; j_gene: TRBJ1-5; CDR3nt: TGTGCCAGCAGCCCATCACAGGGTTTAGAAGTTCAGCCCCAGCATTTT; CDR3aa: CASSPSQGLEVQPQHF
abundance: NA; v_gene: TRBV7-9; d_gene: NA; j_gene: TRBJ2-3; CDR3nt: TGTGCCAGCAGCTTCTGGCCCGGGAAAGCCACAGATACGCAGTATTTT; CDR3aa: CASSFWPGKATDTQYF
abundance: few; v_gene: TRBV10-3; d_gene: NA; j_gene: TRBJ1-4; CDR3nt: TGTGCCATCAGTCTTGGACGAGATAATGAAAAACTGTTTTTT; CDR3aa: CAISLGRDNEKLFF
abundance: NA; v_gene: TRBV6-1; d_gene: NA; j_gene: TRBJ1-4; CDR3nt: TGTGCCAGCAGTCTTCGGGGCCTGGTGGGAAAACTGTTTTTT; CDR3aa: CASSLRGLVGKLFF
abundance: NA; v_gene: TRBV10-3; d_gene: NA; j_gene: TRBJ1-1; CDR3nt: TGTGCCATCAGTGCCGACAGGAACACTGAAGCTTTCTTT; CDR3aa: CAISADRNTEAFF
abundance: NA; v_gene: TRBV30; d_gene: TRBD1; j_gene: TRBJ2-2; CDR3nt: TGTGCCTGGACTGTTGGACAGGGGTCGGGGATGACCGGGGAGCTGTTTTTT; CDR3aa: CAWTVGQGSGMTGELFF
abundance: NA; v_gene: TRBV30; d_gene: NA; j_gene: TRBJ2-3; CDR3nt: TGTGCCTGGACCCCGGGACTTCTTCGCACAGATACGCAGTATTTT; CDR3aa: CAWTPGLLRTDTQYF
abundance: NA; v_gene: TRBV15; d_gene: NA; j_gene: TRBJ2-2; CDR3nt: TGTGCCACCAGCAGAGGAGCAGGCAAGGAGACCGGGGAGCTGTTTTTT; CDR3aa: CATSRGAGKETGELFF
abundance: NA; v_gene: TRBV5-4; d_gene: TRBD1; j_gene: TRBJ1-2; CDR3nt: TGTGCCAGCAGCCATCCAGACAGGGCGGACTATGGCTACACCTTC; CDR3aa: CASSHPDRADYGYTF
abundance: many; v_gene: TRBV7-2; d_gene: NA; j_gene: TRBJ2-2; CDR3nt: TGTGCCAGCAGTACTAGGGGCGGGACCGGGGAGCTGTTTTTT; CDR3aa: CASSTRGGTGELFF
abundance: few; v_gene: TRBV7-2; d_gene: NA; j_gene: TRBJ2-1; CDR3nt: TGTGCCAGCAGCCCTTTGAGGAACTCTTACAATGAGCAGTTCTTC; CDR3aa: CASSPLRNSYNEQFF
abundance: NA; v_gene: TRBV29-1; d_gene: NA; j_gene: TRBJ2-3; CDR3nt: TGCAGCGTTGGGCCAGCCGATACGCAGTATTTT; CDR3aa: CSVGPADTQYF
abundance: NA; v_gene: TRBV15; d_gene: NA; j_gene: TRBJ1-2; CDR3nt: TGTGCCACCAGCAGAGATGTCCAGGTCTATGGCTACACCTTC; CDR3aa: CATSRDVQVYGYTF
abundance: NA; v_gene: TRBV9; d_gene: NA; j_gene: TRBJ2-1; CDR3nt: TGTGCCAGCAGCGTAGGAGCGAGAGGAGGCAATGAGCAGTTCTTC; CDR3aa: CASSVGARGGNEQFF
abundance: few; v_gene: TRBV28; d_gene: NA; j_gene: TRBJ2-3; CDR3nt: TGTGCCAGCAGTTTAGACGGGAGAACAGATACGCAGTATTTT; CDR3aa: CASSLDGRTDTQYF
abundance: NA; v_gene: TRBV11-2; d_gene: NA; j_gene: TRBJ2-7; CDR3nt: TGTGCCAGCAGCCACCCCGGGGGACACGAGCAGTACTTC; CDR3aa: CASSHPGGHEQYF
abundance: few; v_gene: TRBV5-4; d_gene: TRBD1; j_gene: TRBJ2-7; CDR3nt: TGTGCCAGCAGCCCCGGTGGGACAGGGGGCTACGAGCAGTACTTC; CDR3aa: CASSPGGTGGYEQYF